This T cell receptor (beta chain) was documented in a study of metastatic and nonmetastatic thyroid tumors (TCRdb year 2020). Looking at the study overall: The researchers compared repertoires between peripheral blood samples and tumor or nodule tissue samples from patients with malignant or benign thyroid disease.

V is trimmed back by 4 bases and J by 7 bases, and the junction contains 9 bases that no gene match accounts for. Taken from cysteine to phenylalanine, the CDR3 has 16 residues. The only DNA kept is the CDR3, 48 bases in frame from the first base. For CDR1 and CDR2, the germline V gene lists MRHNA and SNTAGT. Before undergoing thyroid surgery, none of the patients had been given any kind of treatment. Using T-cell receptor beta sequencing, the researchers looked back retrospectively at clinical samples from patients, gathered between about 2011 and 2019. This clone turned up a few times. What antigen it recognizes has not been identified. It has no much larger one-base neighbor in the sample; base qualities were not kept. The library was obtained by PCR. Sequencing was performed on an Illumina HiSeq 4000. High-throughput sequencing was used to profile the TCR beta-chain CDR3 region of each patient. The authors processed their data as follows. CDR3 differences across clinicopathological groups were used to build a classifier for discriminating distant-metastatic papillary thyroid cancer patients. Repertoire diversity was assessed with the Shannon index, and tumor-blood repertoire similarity with the Morisita-Horn index. Using fastp at Q25 and MiXCR, TCRdb reprocessed the public reads and kept productive beta chains. These V and J calls are TCRdb output, not the study's own analysis. Present in this sample are fewer than 25,000 clones, approximately 16% of which were seen just once. The top ten constitute under 25% of the sample.

Broader findings and caveats from the paper: In both blood and tumor samples, TCR beta diversity was reported to be significantly higher in malignant tumors than in benign nodules.

The chain employs TRBV6-4 and TRBJ2-6, and 8 bases in between align with TRBD1. The sample comprised blood. The source is a male donor with papillary thyroid cancer or a benign thyroid nodule (not recorded which). Some clones in this sample may be carry-over from other donors' samples. Here the CDR3 is given as CASSGQGSSVANVLTF. The sequenced DNA: TGTGCCAGCAGTGGACAGGGGAGCTCTGTTGCCAACGTCCTGACTTTC.